The rows below give T cell receptor beta chains drawn from one sample of a study of cytomegalovirus exposure and HLA in healthy donors. The data were produced by immunoSEQ multiplex PCR, yet TCRdb's version contains in-frame clones alone and is incomplete. The sample yields some 95,000 clones, about four fifths seen once. Material: PBMCs. Receptors were obtained from a man younger than 45 in good health and CMV-seronegative. CDR3s include the opening cysteine and the closing phenylalanine or tryptophan. The D gene is left open where the match is weak. Not every row has a clone size; where given, it reads once, few, many or a size class.

j_call: TRBJ2-7; v_call: TRBV27; d_call: TRBD1; cdr3_length: 12; clone_size: NA; cdr3_aa: CASGLTGYEQYF; cdr3_nt: TGTGCCAGCGGCCTGACAGGGTACGAGCAGTACTTC
j_call: TRBJ2-2; v_call: TRBV5-4; d_call: NA; cdr3_length: 14; clone_size: NA; cdr3_aa: CASSLEEGYGELFF; cdr3_nt: TGTGCCAGCAGCTTGGAGGAGGGGTACGGGGAGCTGTTTTTT
j_call: TRBJ2-5; v_call: TRBV2; d_call: TRBD1; cdr3_length: 16; clone_size: NA; cdr3_aa: CASSGPTGAQGETQYF; cdr3_nt: TGTGCCAGCAGTGGGCCGACAGGGGCGCAGGGGGAGACCCAGTACTTC
j_call: TRBJ1-1; v_call: TRBV7-3; d_call: NA; cdr3_length: 14; clone_size: NA; cdr3_aa: CASSPGGVNTEAFF; cdr3_nt: TGTGCCAGCAGCCCGGGGGGGGTGAACACTGAAGCTTTCTTT
j_call: TRBJ2-1; v_call: TRBV5-4; d_call: TRBD1; cdr3_length: 15; clone_size: NA; cdr3_aa: CASSLRQGAYNEQFF; cdr3_nt: TGTGCCAGCAGCTTGAGACAGGGGGCCTACAATGAGCAGTTCTTC
j_call: TRBJ2-7; v_call: TRBV5-1; d_call: TRBD2; cdr3_length: 14; clone_size: once; cdr3_aa: CASSLERGSYEQYF; cdr3_nt: TGCGCCAGCAGCTTGGAGCGGGGTTCCTACGAGCAGTACTTC
j_call: TRBJ2-5; v_call: TRBV7-6; d_call: TRBD2; cdr3_length: 17; clone_size: NA; cdr3_aa: CASSSGLAGGSGETQYF; cdr3_nt: TGTGCCAGCAGCTCCGGACTAGCGGGGGGATCCGGAGAGACCCAGTACTTC
j_call: TRBJ1-2; v_call: TRBV5-6; d_call: NA; cdr3_length: 16; clone_size: NA; cdr3_aa: CASSWGPGQTNYGYTF; cdr3_nt: TGTGCCAGCAGCTGGGGACCGGGACAAACAAACTATGGCTACACCTTC
j_call: TRBJ2-5; v_call: TRBV28; d_call: NA; cdr3_length: 14; clone_size: NA; cdr3_aa: CASSPYRRQETQYF; cdr3_nt: TGTGCCAGCAGTCCATACAGGAGACAAGAGACCCAGTACTTC
j_call: TRBJ2-1; v_call: TRBV7-9; d_call: TRBD1; cdr3_length: 16; clone_size: NA; cdr3_aa: CASSSDRGKSYNEQFF; cdr3_nt: TGTGCCAGCAGTTCCGACAGGGGTAAATCCTACAATGAGCAGTTCTTC
j_call: TRBJ2-2; v_call: TRBV25-1; d_call: NA; cdr3_length: 13; clone_size: few; cdr3_aa: CASSRTASGELFF; cdr3_nt: TGTGCCAGCAGTAGGACTGCGTCCGGGGAGCTGTTTTTT
j_call: TRBJ2-3; v_call: TRBV7-2; d_call: NA; cdr3_length: 14; clone_size: NA; cdr3_aa: CASSIGLRTDTQYF; cdr3_nt: TGTGCCAGCAGCATAGGACTACGCACAGATACGCAGTATTTT
j_call: TRBJ2-1; v_call: TRBV30; d_call: TRBD1; cdr3_length: 17; clone_size: NA; cdr3_aa: CALDRGRGTRGGNEQFF; cdr3_nt: TGTGCCTTGGACAGGGGGAGAGGGACTAGAGGGGGCAATGAGCAGTTCTTC
j_call: TRBJ2-6; v_call: TRBV5-5; d_call: NA; cdr3_length: 17; clone_size: NA; cdr3_aa: CASSLQTVFSGANVLTF; cdr3_nt: TGTGCCAGCAGCTTACAGACAGTTTTCTCTGGGGCCAACGTCCTGACTTTC